The T cell receptor (beta chain) described here comes from a study of T cell repertoires in cytomegalovirus infection. In the study overall: Carrying CMV and the relevant HLA type showed in public TCR beta signatures.

MiXCR was run by TCRdb on the reads, yielding one entry per CDR3 protein. The sample has 200,000 to 250,000 distinct CDR3 sequences; approximately 38% are singletons. Regarding this clonotype: The antigen is unknown.

J lost 6 bases, V lost 0 bases, and 12 bases had no gene match. This CDR3 has 18 amino acids. Germline V gene lookup returns CDR1 SGHTA and CDR2 FQGTGA. The sequence was collected from a human donor in good health (CMV status not recorded). Some clones in this sample may be carry-over from other donors' samples. The sample consisted of CD8+ T cells from cultured PBMCs, taken from culture after CMV antigen stimulation. This chain connects TRBV7-3 to TRBJ2-2; 8 nucleotides line up with TRBD1. The CDR3 region has the DNA TGTGCCAGCAGCTTAACCGGTTCCTTCAGGGGGCAGGCCGGGGAGCTGTTTTTT. This translates into CASSLTGSFRGQAGELFF.